Included here is one T cell receptor (beta chain) sequence, with context. Trimming stripped 4 bases from V and 7 bases from J, with 17 bases between. Per the germline V gene, CDR1 is SGHDN and CDR2 is FVKESK. This CDR3 contains 15 residues. These data come from a study of blood T cell dynamics during melanoma immunotherapy. TCRdb's copy holds only in-frame clones and misses some; the assay was immunoSEQ multiplex PCR. The table has 10,000 to 15,000 clones, roughly 84% seen once; the top ten hold roughly 8.6%. Specified time point: pre-treatment baseline. Sampling occurred pretreatment (T0) and at week 3 (W3), after cycle one of checkpoint blockade.

The receptor's source is a human donor with melanoma. Source: blood, taken from a patient treated with checkpoint blockade. The chain uses TRBV14 and TRBJ2-1; D tentatively reads TRBD1 or TRBD2 (5 bases each). CDR3: CASSRGTASGNEQFF. The CDR3 DNA follows: TGTGCCAGCAGCCGAGGGACGGCTAGTGGTAATGAGCAGTTCTTC.